These T cell receptor beta chains were read from a single sample in a study of blood T cell repertoires in COVID-19. Libraries were prepared by immunoSEQ multiplex PCR; TCRdb keeps only in-frame clonotypes and omits some of them. The sample gives about 410,000 clones, roughly 89% of which show up once; about 1.7% is in the top ten. Sequencing was done on a sample of PBMCs or T cells enriched from blood (not recorded which). These receptors originate from a woman in her 30s who had recovered from COVID-19. The CDR3 runs from the conserved cysteine through the conserved F or W. The D gene is left open where the match is weak. For some rows the clone size is stated as once, few or many, or as a class when expanded; others skip it.

TGTGCCAGCAGCTCCCGGGGGGCGAAAACCGGGGAGCTGTTTTTT CASSSRGAKTGELFF TRBV9 . 15 . TRBJ2-2
TGTGCCAGCAGTGAGCGCCCGGGCAGGGGTATCGACGAGCAGTACTTC CASSERPGRGIDEQYF TRBV6-1 . 16 . TRBJ2-7
TGTGCCAGTAGTGTGCGGGGCGGCGATGAGCAGTTCTTC CASSVRGGDEQFF TRBV19 . 13 . TRBJ2-1
TGTGCCAGCAGCCCCATAGCCGCCTCGACCCCCCAGGGCAATGAGCAGTTCTTC CASSPIAASTPQGNEQFF TRBV3-1/TRBV3-2 . 18 . TRBJ2-1
TGTGCCAGCAGCTTAGGACAGGGGATCTACGAGCAGTACTTC CASSLGQGIYEQYF TRBV11-2 TRBD1 14 few TRBJ2-7
TGTGCCAGTAGCAGCGGGGGGAACTCCTACAATGAGCAGTTCTTC CASSSGGNSYNEQFF TRBV19 TRBD2 15 . TRBJ2-1
TGCAGCGTTAAGAACGTGTGGGCGAACACTGAAGCTTTCTTT CSVKNVWANTEAFF TRBV29-1 . 14 . TRBJ1-1
TGTGCCGCGGAGCAGCGGGAGATGAGTGAGCAGTTCTTC CAAEQREMSEQFF TRBV30 TRBD2 13 . TRBJ2-1
TGTGCCAGCAGTGAATGGACAGGGACCTTCTACGAGCAGTACTTC CASSEWTGTFYEQYF TRBV6-1 TRBD1 15 . TRBJ2-7
TGTGCCAGCAGCTTAGATCCCTCACCTCGACAGGGGAATGAGCAGTTCTTC CASSLDPSPRQGNEQFF TRBV11-2 TRBD1 17 . TRBJ2-1
TGCAGCGTTGAGCCCTGGACAGGGAAGTACGAGCAGTACTTC CSVEPWTGKYEQYF TRBV29-1 TRBD1 14 . TRBJ2-7
TGTGCCAGCAGCGACCCGCGCGGGGCGACTTATAATTCACCCCTCCACTTT CASSDPRGATYNSPLHF TRBV7-9 . 17 . TRBJ1-6
TGCGCCAGCAGCCAAGCACCCTTCGGGACAGGCTCCTACGAGCAGTACTTC CASSQAPFGTGSYEQYF TRBV4-3 TRBD1 17 . TRBJ2-7
TGCGCCAGCAGCTTATTTTCGGGTGGCTACACCTTC CASSLFSGGYTF TRBV5-1 . 12 . TRBJ1-2
TGTGCCAGCAGTTACGAGAAGTATAGCAATCAGCCCCAGCATTTT CASSYEKYSNQPQHF TRBV6-5 . 15 . TRBJ1-5
TGTGCCAGCAGCTGGGCATCGAACCAAGAGACCCAGTACTTC CASSWASNQETQYF TRBV5-6 . 14 . TRBJ2-5
TGTGCCAGCAGCTTAGCAGGGAGTGGAAACACCATATATTTT CASSLAGSGNTIYF TRBV7-9 . 14 . TRBJ1-3
TGTGCCAGCAGCTTGGGGCCCCGTCGTAACAATGAGCAGTTCTTC CASSLGPRRNNEQFF TRBV5-8 . 15 . TRBJ2-1
TGTGCCAGCAGTGACCCCCCCGGGCAGGGGGCCAATGAGCAGTTCTTC CASSDPPGQGANEQFF TRBV6-4 TRBD1 16 . TRBJ2-1
TGTGCCAGCAGACCGACAGGGGAGATCACTGAAGCTTTCTTT CASRPTGEITEAFF TRBV3-1/TRBV3-2 TRBD1 14 . TRBJ1-1
TGTGCCAGCAGCTTCAGTGGAAGCGGGGGGGCGGACGAGCAGTACTTC CASSFSGSGGADEQYF TRBV7-9 TRBD2 16 once TRBJ2-7
TGTGCCAGCAGCTTAAGGGACAGGGTTTACAATGAGCAGTTCTTC CASSLRDRVYNEQFF TRBV7-3 TRBD1 15 . TRBJ2-1
TGTGCCAGCAGGTCCGACAGGGCCAGCTATGGCTACACCTTC CASRSDRASYGYTF TRBV6-5 TRBD1 14 . TRBJ1-2
TGTGCCTGGAGTCCGGTCCCCGTCAATGAGCAGTTCTTC CAWSPVPVNEQFF TRBV30 . 13 . TRBJ2-1
TGCGCCAGCAGTATGGACAGGGTAGGAGAGACCCAGTACTTC CASSMDRVGETQYF TRBV10-1 TRBD1 14 . TRBJ2-5
TGTGCCAGTAGTAGTCCAGGGGGCGCCCTCAATGAGCAGTTCTTC CASSSPGGALNEQFF TRBV19 TRBD1 15 . TRBJ2-1
TGCGCCAGCAGCTTGGGGACAGGGGGCCTCGATGGCTACACCTTC CASSLGTGGLDGYTF TRBV5-1 TRBD1 15 . TRBJ1-2
TGCGCCAGCAGCTTGTTCGGTGGACAGCCAATTAGCTCCTACGAGCAGTACTTC CASSLFGGQPISSYEQYF TRBV5-1 . 18 few TRBJ2-7
TGTGCCAGCAGCACCGACAGGTTGGTCATTCAGTACTTC CASSTDRLVIQYF TRBV5-5 . 13 . TRBJ2-4
TGTGCCAGTAGTGTCCGGGCTGAGGGGGACGAGCAGTACTTC CASSVRAEGDEQYF TRBV19 . 14 . TRBJ2-7
TGTGCCAGCTCACCGTCGGACAGGGGTACGGCAGATACGCAGTATTTT CASSPSDRGTADTQYF TRBV18 TRBD1 16 . TRBJ2-3
TGTGCCAGCAGTGCCTCACCCCGACTAGCCGGCCCAGATACGCAGTATTTT CASSASPRLAGPDTQYF TRBV28 TRBD2 17 . TRBJ2-3
TGTGCCAGCAGTTTAAAAAAGGCAGGCTACGAGCAGTACTTC CASSLKKAGYEQYF TRBV28 . 14 . TRBJ2-7
TGTGCCAGCTCACCACTACCAAGCGGACAGCCCTTATATGGCTACACCTTC CASSPLPSGQPLYGYTF TRBV18 . 17 . TRBJ1-2
TGTGCCAGCAGTGATATAGCACGGGACCAAGAGACCCAGTACTTC CASSDIARDQETQYF TRBV25-1 . 15 . TRBJ2-5
TGTGCCAGCAGCTCTGGGGACAGGCCGACCGAGCAGTACTTC CASSSGDRPTEQYF TRBV11-3 TRBD1 14 . TRBJ2-7
TGTGCCAGCAGCTTTGGCCGGGACAGGGGTAACACCATATATTTT CASSFGRDRGNTIYF TRBV7-6 TRBD1 15 . TRBJ1-3
TGTGCCAGCTCAAACGGGTACGAGCAGTACTTC CASSNGYEQYF TRBV18 . 11 . TRBJ2-7
TGTGCCATAACGGGGGGGAGGTTCAATGAGCAGTTCTTC CAITGGRFNEQFF TRBV28 TRBD2 13 . TRBJ2-1
TGTGCCAGCAGCATCGGGACAGGGGTACACGAGCAGTACTTC CASSIGTGVHEQYF TRBV5-6 TRBD1 14 . TRBJ2-7
TGTGCCAGCAGCACGGGGGGCGGCGAGCAGTACTTC CASSTGGGEQYF TRBV6-5 . 12 . TRBJ2-7
TGCAGTGCTAGTGAACCGGGACAGGGGGCTCGGGATACGCAGTATTTT CSASEPGQGARDTQYF TRBV20-1 TRBD1 16 few TRBJ2-3
TGCGCCAGCAGCTTGGACAGGGCAACTAATGAAAAACTGTTTTTT CASSLDRATNEKLFF TRBV5-1 . 15 . TRBJ1-4
TGTGCCAGCTCACCCGGACAGGGGCTTGGCTACACCTTC CASSPGQGLGYTF TRBV18 TRBD1 13 . TRBJ1-2
TGTGCCAGCTCACCACCCACAGCTTACGAGCAGTACTTC CASSPPTAYEQYF TRBV18 . 13 once TRBJ2-7
TGTGCCAGCAGCCCCCAAGCCGGGACTAGCGGGCTAACGAACACCGGGGAGCTGTTTTTT CASSPQAGTSGLTNTGELFF TRBV4-2 TRBD2 20 . TRBJ2-2
TGTGCCAGCAGTAGCCACAGGGAGGGAAGCCATTTTCAGTACTTC CASSSHREGSHFQYF TRBV28 . 15 . TRBJ2-7
TGTGCCAGTAGTTCCCGGGACAGGGTTTGGCCCCAGCATTTT CASSSRDRVWPQHF TRBV19 TRBD1 14 . TRBJ1-5
TGTGCCAGCAGCGTAAAATCGCAGGGGGTAAATAATTCACCCCTCCACTTT CASSVKSQGVNNSPLHF TRBV7-2 TRBD1 17 . TRBJ1-6
TGTGCCAGCAGCCCCGGGGGGGTTCTAAACCTTAATGAAAAACTGTTTTTT CASSPGGVLNLNEKLFF TRBV7-9 . 17 . TRBJ1-4
TGTGCCAGCAGTGCGCCGGGTCCCCTTCCCTACGAGCAGTACTTC CASSAPGPLPYEQYF TRBV2 . 15 . TRBJ2-7
TGTGCCAGCAGTTTAGGGGGACAGGGGCCTTACACCTTC CASSLGGQGPYTF TRBV12-3/TRBV12-4 TRBD1 13 once TRBJ1-2